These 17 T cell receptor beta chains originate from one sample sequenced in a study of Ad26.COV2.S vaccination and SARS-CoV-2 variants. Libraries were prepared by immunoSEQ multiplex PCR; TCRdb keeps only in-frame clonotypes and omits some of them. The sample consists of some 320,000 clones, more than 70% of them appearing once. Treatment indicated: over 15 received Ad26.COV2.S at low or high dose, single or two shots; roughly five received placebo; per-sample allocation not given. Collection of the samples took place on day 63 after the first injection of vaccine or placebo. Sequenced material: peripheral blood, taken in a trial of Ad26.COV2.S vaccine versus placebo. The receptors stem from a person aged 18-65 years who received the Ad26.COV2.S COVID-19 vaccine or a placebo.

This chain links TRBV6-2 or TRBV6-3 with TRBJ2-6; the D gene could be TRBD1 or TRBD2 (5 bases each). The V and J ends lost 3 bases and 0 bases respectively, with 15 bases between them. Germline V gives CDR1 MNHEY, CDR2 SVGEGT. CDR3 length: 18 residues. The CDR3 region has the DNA TGTGCCAGCAGTTATACCCCGGGGACCTCCTCTGGGGCCAACGTCCTGACTTTC. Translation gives CASSYTPGTSSGANVLTF.

CDR3 nucleotide sequence: TGTGCCAGCAGCCAACTTAAACTTGGTCCGTTGGGGGAGCTGTTTTTT. This translates into CASSQLKLGPLGELFF. This chain connects TRBV11-2 to TRBJ2-2; D is undetermined. CDR1 is SGHAT and CDR2 is FQNNGV in the germline V gene. The CDR3 contains 16 residues. V was pared by 5 bases and J by 8 bases, with 21 bases between.

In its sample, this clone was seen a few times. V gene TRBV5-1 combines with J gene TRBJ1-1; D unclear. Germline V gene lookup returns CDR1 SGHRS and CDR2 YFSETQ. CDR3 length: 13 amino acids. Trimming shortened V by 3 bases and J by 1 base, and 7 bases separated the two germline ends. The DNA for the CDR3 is TGCGCCAGCAGCTCAGCCACGAACACTGAAGCTTTCTTT. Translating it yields CASSSATNTEAFF.

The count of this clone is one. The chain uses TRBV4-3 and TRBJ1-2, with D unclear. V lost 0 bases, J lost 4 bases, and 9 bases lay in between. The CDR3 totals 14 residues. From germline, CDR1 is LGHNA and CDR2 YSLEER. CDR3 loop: CASSQDFRSYGYTF. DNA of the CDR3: TGCGCCAGCAGCCAAGATTTCCGGAGCTATGGCTACACCTTC.

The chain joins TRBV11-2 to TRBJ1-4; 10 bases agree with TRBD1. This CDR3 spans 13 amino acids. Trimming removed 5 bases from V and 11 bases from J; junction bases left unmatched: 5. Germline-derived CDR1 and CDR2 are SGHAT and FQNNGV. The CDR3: CASSVRQGAKLFF. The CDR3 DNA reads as TGTGCCAGCAGCGTCCGACAGGGGGCCAAACTGTTTTTT.

The CDR3 coding sequence is TGCGCCAGCAGCCACTCTACTAGCGGGGACTACGAGCAGTACTTC. Translation: CASSHSTSGDYEQYF. The chain combines TRBV4-3 with TRBJ2-7; 10 bases agree with TRBD2. With V trimmed by 3 bases and J by 3 bases, 5 bases remained unmatched. This CDR3 has 15 residues. The germline V gene has CDR1 LGHNA and CDR2 YSLEER.

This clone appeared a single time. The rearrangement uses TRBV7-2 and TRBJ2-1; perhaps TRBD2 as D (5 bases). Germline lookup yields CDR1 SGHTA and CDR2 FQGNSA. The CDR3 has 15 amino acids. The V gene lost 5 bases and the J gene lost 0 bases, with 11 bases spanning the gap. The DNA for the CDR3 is TGTGCCAGCAGCCTTACTAGTAGCTCCTACAATGAGCAGTTCTTC. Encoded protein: CASSLTSSSYNEQFF. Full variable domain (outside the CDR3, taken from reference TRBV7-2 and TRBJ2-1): GAGVSQSPSNKVTEKGKDVELRCDPISGHTALYWYRQSLGQGLEFLIYFQGNSAPDKSGLPSDRFSAERTGGSVSTLTIQRTQQEDSAVYLCASSLTSSSYNEQFFGPGTRLTVL.

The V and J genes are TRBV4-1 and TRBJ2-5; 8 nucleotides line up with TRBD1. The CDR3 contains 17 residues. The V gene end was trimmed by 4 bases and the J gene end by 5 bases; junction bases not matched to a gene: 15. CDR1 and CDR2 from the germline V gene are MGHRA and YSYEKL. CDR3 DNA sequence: TGCGCCAGCAGCCGGGGGGCAGGGGGCATATTTGTTGAGACCCAGTACTTC. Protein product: CASSRGAGGIFVETQYF.

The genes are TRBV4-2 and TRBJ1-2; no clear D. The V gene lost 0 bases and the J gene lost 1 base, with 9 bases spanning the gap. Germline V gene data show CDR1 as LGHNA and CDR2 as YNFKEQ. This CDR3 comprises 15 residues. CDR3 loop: CASSQDRGNNYGYTF. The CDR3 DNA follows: TGTGCCAGCAGCCAAGATCGCGGGAATAACTATGGCTACACCTTC.

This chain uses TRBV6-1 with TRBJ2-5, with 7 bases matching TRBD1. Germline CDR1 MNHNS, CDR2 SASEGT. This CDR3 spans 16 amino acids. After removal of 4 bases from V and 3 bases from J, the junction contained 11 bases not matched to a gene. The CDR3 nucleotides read TGTGCCAGCAGTGGAGGGCAGGGGGTCGGAAAAGAGACCCAGTACTTC. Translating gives CASSGGQGVGKETQYF.

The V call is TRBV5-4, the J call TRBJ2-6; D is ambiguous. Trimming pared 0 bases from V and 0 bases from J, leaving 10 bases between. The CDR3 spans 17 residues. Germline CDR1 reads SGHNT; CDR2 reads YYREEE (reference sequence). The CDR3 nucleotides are TGTGCCAGCAGCTTGGCCTCCAGGAGCTCTGGGGCCAACGTCCTGACTTTC. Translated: CASSLASRSSGANVLTF.

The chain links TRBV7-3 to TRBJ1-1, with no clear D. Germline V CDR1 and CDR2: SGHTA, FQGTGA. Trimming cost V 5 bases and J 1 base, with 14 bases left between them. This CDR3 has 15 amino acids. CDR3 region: CASSRLPPPNTEAFF. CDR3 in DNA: TGTGCCAGCAGCCGTCTGCCCCCTCCGAACACTGAAGCTTTCTTT.

The CDR3 is CASSLQDRREYEQYF. Here the CDR3 DNA reads TGTGCCAGTAGTCTCCAGGACAGGCGAGAGTACGAGCAGTACTTC. V is TRBV19 and J is TRBJ2-7; 7 bases align to TRBD1. Unmatched junction bases numbered 11, after V lost 5 bases and J lost 4 bases. Germline V gene sequence: CDR1 LNHDA, CDR2 SQIVND (reference sequence). The CDR3 contains 15 residues.

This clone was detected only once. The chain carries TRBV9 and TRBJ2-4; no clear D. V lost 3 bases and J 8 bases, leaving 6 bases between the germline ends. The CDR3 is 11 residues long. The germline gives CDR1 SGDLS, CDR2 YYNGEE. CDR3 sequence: CASSGGDIQYF. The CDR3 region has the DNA TGTGCCAGCAGCGGAGGAGACATTCAGTACTTC.

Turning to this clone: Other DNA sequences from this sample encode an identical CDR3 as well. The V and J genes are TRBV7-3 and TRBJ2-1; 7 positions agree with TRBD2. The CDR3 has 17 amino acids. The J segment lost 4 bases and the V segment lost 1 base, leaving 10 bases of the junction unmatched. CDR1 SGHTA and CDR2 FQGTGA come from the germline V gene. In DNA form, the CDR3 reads TGTGCCAGCAGCTTAAACCCAAGCGGGGCCTCATACAATGAGCAGTTCTTC. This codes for CASSLNPSGASYNEQFF.

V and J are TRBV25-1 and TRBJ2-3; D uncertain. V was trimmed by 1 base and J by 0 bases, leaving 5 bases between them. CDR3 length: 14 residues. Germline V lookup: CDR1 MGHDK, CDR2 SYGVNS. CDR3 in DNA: TGTGCCAGCAGTGAATTTGGCAGCACAGATACGCAGTATTTT. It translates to CASSEFGSTDTQYF.

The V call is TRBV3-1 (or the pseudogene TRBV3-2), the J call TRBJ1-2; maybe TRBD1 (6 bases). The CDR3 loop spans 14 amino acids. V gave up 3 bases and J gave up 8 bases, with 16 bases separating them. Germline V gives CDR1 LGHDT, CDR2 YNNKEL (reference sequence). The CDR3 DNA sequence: TGTGCCAGCAGCCATCGGGGGCCACAGAAGGGCTACACCTTC. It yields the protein CASSHRGPQKGYTF.